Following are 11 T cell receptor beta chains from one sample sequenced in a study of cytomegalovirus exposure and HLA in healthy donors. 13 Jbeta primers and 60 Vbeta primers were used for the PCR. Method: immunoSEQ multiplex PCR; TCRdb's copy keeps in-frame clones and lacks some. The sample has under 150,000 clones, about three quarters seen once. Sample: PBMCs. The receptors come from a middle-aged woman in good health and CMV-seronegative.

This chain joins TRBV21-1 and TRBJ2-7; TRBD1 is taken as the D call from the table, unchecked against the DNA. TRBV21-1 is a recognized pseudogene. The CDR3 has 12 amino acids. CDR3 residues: CASGQGSYEQYF. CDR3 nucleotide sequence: TGTGCCAGCGGGCAGGGGTCCTACGAGCAGTACTTC.

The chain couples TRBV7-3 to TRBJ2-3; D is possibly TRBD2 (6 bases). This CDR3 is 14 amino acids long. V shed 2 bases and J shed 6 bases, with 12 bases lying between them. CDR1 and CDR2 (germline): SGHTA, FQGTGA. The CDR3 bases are TGTGCCAGCAGCTTAGCGGGAAGGGGCGATACGCAGTATTTT. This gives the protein CASSLAGRGDTQYF.

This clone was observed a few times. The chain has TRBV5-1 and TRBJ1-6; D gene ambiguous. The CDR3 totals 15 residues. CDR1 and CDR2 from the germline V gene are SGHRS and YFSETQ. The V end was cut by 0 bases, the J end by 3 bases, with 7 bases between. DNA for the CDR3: TGCGCCAGCAGCTTGGAGCTGAGCTATAATTCACCCCTCCACTTT. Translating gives CASSLELSYNSPLHF.

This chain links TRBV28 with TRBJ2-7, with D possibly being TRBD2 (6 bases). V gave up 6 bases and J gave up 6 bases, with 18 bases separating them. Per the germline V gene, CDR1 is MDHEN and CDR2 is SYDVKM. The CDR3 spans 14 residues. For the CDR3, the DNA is TGTGCCAGCAGCACGACCTCGGGGGTGCGCGAGCAGTACTTC. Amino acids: CASSTTSGVREQYF.

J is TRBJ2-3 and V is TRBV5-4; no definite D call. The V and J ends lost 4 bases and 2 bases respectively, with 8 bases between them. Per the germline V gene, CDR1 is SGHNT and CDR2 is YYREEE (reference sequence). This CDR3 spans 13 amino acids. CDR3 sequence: CASSLQSTDTQYF. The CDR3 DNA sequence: TGTGCCAGCAGCCTACAGTCCACAGATACGCAGTATTTT. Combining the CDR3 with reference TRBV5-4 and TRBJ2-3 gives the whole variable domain ETGVTQSPTHLIKTRGQQVTLRCSSQSGHNTVSWYQQALGQGPQFIFQYYREEENGRGNFPPRFSGLQFPNYSSELNVNALELDDSALYLCASSLQSTDTQYFGPGTRLTVL.

The CDR3 DNA follows: TGTGCCAGCAGCGTAGATCCAGGAAGAAATCAGCCCCAGCATTTT. Protein product: CASSVDPGRNQPQHF. The rearrangement joins TRBV9 to TRBJ1-5; D remains ambiguous. Germline V CDR1 and CDR2: SGDLS, YYNGEE. V was trimmed by 0 bases and J by 4 bases, leaving 11 bases between them. This CDR3 region has 15 residues.

CDR3 DNA: TGTGCCAGCAGCCAAGTAACTAGGAGCTATGAGCAGTTCTTC. Protein sequence: CASSQVTRSYEQFF. J is TRBJ2-1 and V is TRBV4-2; TRBD2 is a possible D gene (5 bases). CDR3 size: 14 residues. Trimming removed 1 base at V and 8 bases at J, with 12 bases between. Per the germline V gene, CDR1 is LGHNA and CDR2 is YNFKEQ.

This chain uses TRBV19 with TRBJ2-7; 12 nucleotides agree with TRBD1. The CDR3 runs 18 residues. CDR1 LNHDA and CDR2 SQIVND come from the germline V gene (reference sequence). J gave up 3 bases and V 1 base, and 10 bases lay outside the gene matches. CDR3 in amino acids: CASSIGPGQGARIYEQYF. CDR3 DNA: TGTGCCAGTAGTATAGGTCCGGGACAGGGGGCCCGAATCTACGAGCAGTACTTC.

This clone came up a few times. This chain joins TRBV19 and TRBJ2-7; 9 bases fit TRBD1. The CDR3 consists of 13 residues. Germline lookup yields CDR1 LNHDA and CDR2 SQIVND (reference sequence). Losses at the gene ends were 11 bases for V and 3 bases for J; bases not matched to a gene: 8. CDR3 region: CASSGTGHYEQYF. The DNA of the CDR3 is TGTGCCTCATCGGGGACAGGGCACTACGAGCAGTACTTC.

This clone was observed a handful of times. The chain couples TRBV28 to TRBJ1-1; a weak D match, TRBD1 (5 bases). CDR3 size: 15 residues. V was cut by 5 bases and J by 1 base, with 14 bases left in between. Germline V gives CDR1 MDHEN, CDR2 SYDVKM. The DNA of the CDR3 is TGTGCCAGCAGTCTGCCGGGGACTGCGAACACTGAAGCTTTCTTT. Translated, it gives CASSLPGTANTEAFF.

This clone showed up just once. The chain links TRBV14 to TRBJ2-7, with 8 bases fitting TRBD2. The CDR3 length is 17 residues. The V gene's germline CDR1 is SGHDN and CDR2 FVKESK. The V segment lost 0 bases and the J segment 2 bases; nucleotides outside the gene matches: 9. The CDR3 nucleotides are TGTGCCAGCAGCCAAGATATTGTAGGGCGGGGGGCCTACGAGCAGTACTTC. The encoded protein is CASSQDIVGRGAYEQYF. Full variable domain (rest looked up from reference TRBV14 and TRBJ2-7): EAGVTQFPSHSVIEKGQTVTLRCDPISGHDNLYWYRRVMGKEIKFLLHFVKESKQDESGMPNNRFLAERTGGTYSTLKVQPAELEDSGVYFCASSQDIVGRGAYEQYFGPGTRLTVT.